This TCR beta chain is from a study of shared clonotypes between healthy human individuals. This CDR3 comprises 17 residues. Germline V lookup: CDR1 SGHRS, CDR2 YFSETQ. V shed 4 bases and J 5 bases; nucleotides not matched to a gene: 15. Repertoires were generated with immunoSEQ multiplex PCR, while TCRdb's copy carries only in-frame clones and drops some. Of 500,000 or so clones listed, approximately 94% were seen once; the top ten hold nearly 0.065%. V is TRBV5-1 and J is TRBJ2-5; 9 bases are shared with TRBD2. This receptor was obtained from a woman between 25 and 40 years old in good health. Input material: naive CD4+ T cells sorted from blood. The subset was: CD45RA+ positively selected. CDR3 nucleotides: TGCGCCAGCAGCGTGGTCTTAATGCGGGAGGGCCCTGAGACCCAGTACTTC. This sequence encodes CASSVVLMREGPETQYF.